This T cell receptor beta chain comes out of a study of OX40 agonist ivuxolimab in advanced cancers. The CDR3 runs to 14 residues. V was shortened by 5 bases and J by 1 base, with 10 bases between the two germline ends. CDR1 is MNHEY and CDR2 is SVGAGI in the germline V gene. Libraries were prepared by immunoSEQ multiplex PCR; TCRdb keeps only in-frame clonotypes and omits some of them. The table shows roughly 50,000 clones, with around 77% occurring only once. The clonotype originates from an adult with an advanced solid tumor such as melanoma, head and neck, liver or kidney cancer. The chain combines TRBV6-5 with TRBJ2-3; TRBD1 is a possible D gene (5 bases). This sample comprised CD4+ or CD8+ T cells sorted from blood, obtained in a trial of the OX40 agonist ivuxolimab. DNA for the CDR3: TGTGCCAGCAGTCACCTAGGGGGCACAGATACGCAGTATTTT. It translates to CASSHLGGTDTQYF.